This is a list of T cell receptor beta chains from one sample in a study of OX40 agonist ivuxolimab in advanced cancers. Data came from immunoSEQ multiplex PCR; TCRdb stores just in-frame clones and leaves some out. The sample includes approximately 77,000 clones, roughly 80% seen only once; the top ten take around 1.7%. The sample was CD4+ or CD8+ T cells sorted from blood, taken in a trial of the OX40 agonist ivuxolimab. These receptors were collected from an adult with an advanced solid tumor such as melanoma, head and neck, liver or kidney cancer. The conserved cysteine and the conserved F or W are not part of the CDR3 here.

v_gene: TRBV4-1; j_gene: TRBJ2-2; CDR3aa: ASSHPRGSGELF
v_gene: TRBV4-2; j_gene: TRBJ2-3; CDR3aa: ASSLAGDTQY
v_gene: TRBV5-1; j_gene: TRBJ1-2; CDR3aa: ASSWGERYGYT
v_gene: TRBV29-1; j_gene: TRBJ1-1; CDR3aa: SVEYGGSPEAF
v_gene: TRBV10-3; j_gene: TRBJ2-7; CDR3aa: AISDRTEGYEQY
v_gene: TRBV7-9; j_gene: TRBJ2-1; CDR3aa: ASGTVEQF
v_gene: TRBV28; j_gene: TRBJ2-2; CDR3aa: ASSLRGFRITGELF
v_gene: TRBV6-1; j_gene: TRBJ2-7; CDR3aa: ASSEATGSYEQY
v_gene: TRBV6-5; j_gene: TRBJ2-2; CDR3aa: ASSYSKAGAGGELF
v_gene: TRBV5-4; j_gene: TRBJ2-5; CDR3aa: ASSWIQGSNIWETQY
v_gene: TRBV19; j_gene: TRBJ2-2; CDR3aa: ASSLKGSLF
v_gene: TRBV21-1; j_gene: TRBJ2-5; CDR3aa: ASSKATSGRRETQY
v_gene: TRBV30; j_gene: TRBJ2-2; CDR3aa: AWRPPWTDTGELF
v_gene: TRBV9; j_gene: TRBJ1-2; CDR3aa: ASSVSTRQSPAYGYT
v_gene: TRBV5-1; j_gene: TRBJ2-1; CDR3aa: ASSLDRASSYNEQF
v_gene: TRBV7-6; j_gene: TRBJ2-3; CDR3aa: ASSLSTGADTQY
v_gene: TRBV4-3; j_gene: TRBJ2-7; CDR3aa: ASSQGARQGVYEQY
v_gene: TRBV28; j_gene: TRBJ1-5; CDR3aa: ASMDKPRTGWQPQH
v_gene: TRBV18; j_gene: TRBJ1-4; CDR3aa: ASSPPTGDEKLF
v_gene: TRBV10-3; j_gene: TRBJ2-7; CDR3aa: AITTDGYEQY
v_gene: TRBV28; j_gene: TRBJ2-7; CDR3aa: ASSNEGQTNRYEQY
v_gene: TRBV27; j_gene: TRBJ1-2; CDR3aa: ASRTGANYGYT
v_gene: TRBV19; j_gene: TRBJ1-2; CDR3aa: ASRDRGLYGYT
v_gene: TRBV6-1; j_gene: TRBJ2-7; CDR3aa: ASSEEDWGYYEQY
v_gene: TRBV18; j_gene: TRBJ1-2; CDR3aa: ASSPTGTGDTYGYT
v_gene: TRBV5-6; j_gene: TRBJ1-1; CDR3aa: ASSLEGRGKAF
v_gene: TRBV4-3; j_gene: TRBJ1-4; CDR3aa: ASSQVLVRINEKLF
v_gene: TRBV7-8; j_gene: TRBJ1-2; CDR3aa: ASSPPGQSLDYGYT
v_gene: TRBV7-2; j_gene: TRBJ2-3; CDR3aa: ASSFKGGQSTDTQY
v_gene: TRBV28; j_gene: TRBJ1-6; CDR3aa: ASSFANSPLH
v_gene: TRBV19; j_gene: TRBJ1-5; CDR3aa: ASSPQPWTQPQH
v_gene: TRBV5-5; j_gene: TRBJ1-2; CDR3aa: ASSPYRSYGYT
v_gene: TRBV7-3; j_gene: TRBJ2-5; CDR3aa: ASSLSYGPQETQY
v_gene: TRBV5-1; j_gene: TRBJ1-4; CDR3aa: ASNEQGNEKLF
v_gene: TRBV9; j_gene: TRBJ2-3; CDR3aa: ASSRDSSTDTQY
v_gene: TRBV27; j_gene: TRBJ1-5; CDR3aa: ASRDRASLDQPQH
v_gene: TRBV6-5; j_gene: TRBJ2-5; CDR3aa: ASSPMRGTQETQY
v_gene: TRBV5-1; j_gene: TRBJ2-7; CDR3aa: ASSLEGQGIWQY
v_gene: TRBV6-6; j_gene: TRBJ1-6; CDR3aa: ASSPDRASNSPLH
v_gene: TRBV18; j_gene: TRBJ2-7; CDR3aa: ASSDRGALTYEQY
v_gene: TRBV19; j_gene: TRBJ1-2; CDR3aa: ASSISPRGTNYGYT
v_gene: TRBV5-4; j_gene: TRBJ2-3; CDR3aa: ASSSPRGRVSDTQY
v_gene: TRBV9; j_gene: TRBJ2-1; CDR3aa: ASSPYFGQSYNEQF
v_gene: TRBV6-6; j_gene: TRBJ1-4; CDR3aa: ASSPTGINEKLF
v_gene: TRBV19; j_gene: TRBJ2-1; CDR3aa: ASIATGKGYNEQF
v_gene: TRBV9; j_gene: TRBJ2-1; CDR3aa: ASSVRSGGTNEQF
v_gene: TRBV5-1; j_gene: TRBJ2-7; CDR3aa: ASSLSQGNHEQY
v_gene: TRBV21-1; j_gene: TRBJ1-4; CDR3aa: AFHPRAIANEKLF
v_gene: TRBV27; j_gene: TRBJ1-5; CDR3aa: ASSLSAFSNQPQH
v_gene: TRBV28; j_gene: TRBJ1-1; CDR3aa: ASSPPGTGAGVGPEAF
v_gene: TRBV7-9; j_gene: TRBJ2-1; CDR3aa: ASSFIVQF
v_gene: TRBV19; j_gene: TRBJ2-4; CDR3aa: ASSRRDGKNIQY
v_gene: TRBV9; j_gene: TRBJ2-2; CDR3aa: ASSVDLGPPGELF
v_gene: TRBV7-2; j_gene: TRBJ2-1; CDR3aa: ASSSRQANEQF
v_gene: TRBV19; j_gene: TRBJ2-2; CDR3aa: ASRGLAANTGELF
v_gene: TRBV13; j_gene: TRBJ2-3; CDR3aa: ASSSRQAVRTDTQY
v_gene: TRBV11-3; j_gene: TRBJ2-2; CDR3aa: ASSPDTGELF
v_gene: TRBV9; j_gene: TRBJ1-3; CDR3aa: ASSRQVGAGNTIY